The sequence of this TCR beta chain was determined in a study of circulating and synovial CD4+ cells in juvenile arthritis. The study's findings and limits: CPL and bulk CD4 samples differed at least tenfold in T cell genomes.

This CDR3 is built from 13 residues. The germline V gene encodes CDR1 SQVTM and CDR2 ANQGSEA. V lost 6 bases, J lost 0 bases, and 9 bases lay in between. Here immunoSEQ multiplex PCR was the method, and the copy in TCRdb shows in-frame clones only, minus some. The sample includes 30,000 or so clones, roughly 96% of them seen just once. In regard to this clone: The antigen is unknown.

Material for sequencing was CD4+ T cells from blood. The sequence was collected from a human donor with juvenile idiopathic arthritis. The V and J genes are TRBV29-1 and TRBJ2-4, with D possibly matching TRBD1 (5 bases). The CDR3 DNA follows: TGCAGCGTGGGGCCTTTAGCCAAAAACATTCAGTACTTC. This encodes CSVGPLAKNIQYF.